Given below is one T cell receptor beta chain in context. Its cognate antigen is unknown. The CDR3 is made up of 14 amino acids. V lost 0 bases, J lost 8 bases, and 2 bases stayed unmatched. Germline CDR1 and CDR2: SGHNT and YYREEE (reference sequence). These data originate in a study of T cell responses to AZD1222 COVID-19 vaccine. General study points: Nearly half of spike-specific TCRs reportedly go after variant regions that carry no mutations. After two AZD1222 doses, spike-specific TCR breadth and depth rose versus day 0. There were mostly white British donors and more females than males, and clonal diversity was possibly underestimated. Baseline seropositives among AZD1222 recipients totaled only six.

Generated by immunoSEQ multiplex PCR, the TCRdb table keeps only in-frame clones and is missing some. The sample lists 95,000 to 150,000 clones; 90% were seen once. Material: peripheral blood, obtained on day 0 of MenACWY control vaccination. The chain carries TRBV5-4 and TRBJ1-4, with TRBD1 matching over 9 bases. This receptor was identified in an adult in good health. Here the CDR3 DNA reads TGTGCCAGCAGCTTGGGGGGGACAGGGGAAAAACTGTTTTTT. Its protein product is CASSLGGTGEKLFF.